One sample yielded the 21 T cell receptor beta chains listed below, sequenced in a study of CD8 T cells in Susac syndrome. Random hexamers were used to reverse transcribe roughly 0.5 to 1 ug of RNA. TCRdb reanalysed the immunoSEQ multiplex PCR reads using MiXCR and keeps one entry per CDR3 protein. The table includes 170,000 or so distinct CDR3 sequences, 90% to 97% detected once. The source material was CD4+ T cells from PBMCs. The origin of the receptors is a human donor with Susac syndrome.

Worth noting for this clonotype: A junction end diverges from the germline sequence, so it may reflect a read error. This chain connects TRBV28 to TRBJ2-1; D perhaps matches TRBD2 (6 bases). The germline CDR1 and CDR2 sequences are MDHEN and SYDVKM. The CDR3 has 14 amino acids. Here the CDR3 reads CASILTGSYNEQFF. The CDR3 DNA reads TGTGCCAGCATTTTAACCGGGAGCTACAATGAGCAGTTCTTC.

This chain connects TRBV3-1 to TRBJ2-7; D is possibly TRBD1 (6 bases). Germline V gene lookup returns CDR1 LGHDT and CDR2 YNNKEL (reference sequence). Trimming left V 4 bases short and J 1 base short, with 17 bases between. The CDR3 spans 16 residues. CDR3 amino acids: CASSPWGQSFSYEQYF. The CDR3 nucleotides read TGTGCCAGCAGCCCGTGGGGGCAGTCATTTTCCTACGAGCAGTACTTC.

The genes are TRBV24-1 and TRBJ1-2, with D maybe TRBD1 (5 bases). Germline V gene lookup returns CDR1 KGHDR and CDR2 SFDVKD. V lost 4 bases and J 5 bases, leaving 31 bases between the germline ends. There are 20 residues in the CDR3. The CDR3 is CATSEQTVRPALNGLYGYTF. CDR3 in DNA: TGTGCCACCAGTGAGCAGACAGTCCGACCGGCTTTGAATGGGCTATATGGCTACACCTTC.

Turning to this clonotype: The junction and the germline gene differ at one end; a read error may be behind it. V usage is TRBV20-1 and J usage is TRBJ2-1; 8 nucleotides agree with TRBD2. Per the germline V gene, CDR1 is DFQATT and CDR2 is SNEGSKA (reference sequence). CDR3 length equals 14 residues. CDR3 sequence: CSANVGRAGGNPTF. The CDR3 bases are TGCAGTGCCAACGTTGGCAGGGCGGGGGGCAATCCGACCTTC.

The J gene is TRBJ2-1, the V gene TRBV14; 8 bases line up with TRBD1. CDR1 and CDR2 from the germline V gene are SGHDN and FVKESK. The length of the CDR3 is 17 residues. J gave up 4 bases and V 6 bases, and 14 bases lay outside the gene matches. The CDR3 region is CASSPEFWTGNYNEQFF. DNA of the CDR3: TGTGCCAGCAGTCCTGAATTCTGGACAGGGAATTACAATGAGCAGTTCTTC. Based on the CDR3 plus reference TRBV14 and TRBJ2-1, the full variable domain is EAGVTQFPSHSVIEKGQTVTLRCDPISGHDNLYWYRRVMGKEIKFLLHFVKESKQDESGMPNNRFLAERTGGTYSTLKVQPAELEDSGVYFCASSPEFWTGNYNEQFFGPGTRLTVL.

J is TRBJ1-1 and V is TRBV30, with D maybe TRBD1 (5 bases). The V and J ends lost 0 bases and 6 bases respectively, with 11 bases between them. Germline V gene data show CDR1 as GTSNPN and CDR2 as SVGIG (reference sequence). The CDR3 has 13 residues. DNA of the CDR3: TGTGCCTGGAGTGTTGGGGGTGAGGCTGAAGCTTTCTTT. This encodes CAWSVGGEAEAFF.

The rearrangement uses TRBV3-1 and TRBJ1-3; D gene uncertain. The CDR3 length is 12 residues. Trimming left V 3 bases short and J 11 bases short, with 11 bases between. Germline CDR1 reads LGHDT; CDR2 reads YNNKEL (reference sequence). CDR3 protein: CASSHSREAIYF. The CDR3, as DNA: TGTGCCAGCAGCCATTCGAGGGAAGCCATATATTTT.

This chain uses TRBV5-1 with TRBJ2-4; D possibly corresponds to TRBD2 (5 bases). The CDR3 contains 15 residues. The germline V gene has CDR1 SGHRS and CDR2 YFSETQ. With 0 bases removed from V and 6 bases from J, the gap between germline ends came to 13 bases. CDR3 nucleotide sequence: TGCGCCAGCAGCTTGGATGCTAGCTTGGCAAACATTCAGTACTTC. Its translation: CASSLDASLANIQYF.

The rearrangement links TRBV2 to TRBJ1-4; D unclear. This CDR3 spans 12 amino acids. CDR1 and CDR2 from the germline V gene are SNHLY and FYNNEI. Trimming removed 10 bases at V and 8 bases at J, with 14 bases between. CDR3 coding DNA: TGTGCCAACAGCGCTCGGGGAGAAAAACTGTTTTTT. Protein sequence: CANSARGEKLFF. The whole variable domain, remainder taken from reference TRBV2 and TRBJ1-4, is EPEVTQTPSHQVTQMGQEVILRCVPISNHLYFYWYRQILGQKVEFLVSFYNNEISEKSEIFDDQFSVERPDGSNFTLKIRSTKLEDSAMYFCANSARGEKLFFGSGTQLSVL.

This chain links TRBV29-1 with TRBJ1-3; the D gene is possibly TRBD1 (6 bases). V lost 2 bases to trimming and J lost 0 bases, with 8 bases between them. The germline V gene encodes CDR1 SQVTM and CDR2 ANQGSEA. The CDR3 loop spans 14 amino acids. In nucleotides, the CDR3 is TGCAGCGTTGAAACAGGGAGCTCTGGAAACACCATATATTTT. This gives the protein CSVETGSSGNTIYF.

The V gene is TRBV27, the J gene TRBJ2-7; TRBD1 is a possible D gene (6 bases). Germline V lookup: CDR1 MNHEY, CDR2 SMNVEV (reference sequence). This CDR3 has 12 amino acids. The V and J ends lost 10 bases and 0 bases respectively, with 10 bases between them. This CDR3 is CATGQISYEQYF. CDR3 in DNA: TGTGCCACTGGACAGATCTCCTACGAGCAGTACTTC.

This rearrangement joins TRBV30 to TRBJ1-2; possibly TRBD1 for D (5 bases). CDR1 is GTSNPN, CDR2 SVGIG, per germline (reference sequence). This CDR3 is 11 amino acids long. V dropped 4 bases and J dropped 4 bases, with 7 bases sitting between them. The CDR3 loop reads CAWTGSYGYTF. The CDR3 DNA is TGTGCCTGGACAGGGTCCTATGGCTACACCTTC.

V usage is TRBV6-2 or TRBV6-3 and J usage is TRBJ2-7, with D perhaps matching TRBD2 (5 bases). V lost 6 bases and J lost 3, with 15 bases in between. CDR1 and CDR2 from the germline V gene are MNHEY and SVGEGT. The CDR3 has 14 amino acids. The DNA for the CDR3 is TGTGCCAGCAGAGACTCGGGTGGAGGCTACGAGCAGTACTTC. This sequence encodes CASRDSGGGYEQYF.

The chain couples TRBV7-2 to TRBJ1-1; 9 positions agree with TRBD1. In germline, CDR1 is SGHTA, CDR2 FQGNSA. The CDR3 is 16 residues long. The trim removed 5 bases at V and 0 bases at J, leaving 7 bases unmatched. CDR3 sequence reads: CASSPAGTGLNTEAFF. In DNA, the CDR3 is TGTGCCAGCAGCCCTGCCGGGACAGGGTTGAACACTGAAGCTTTCTTT.

The count of this clonotype is one. The gene calls are TRBV4-1 and TRBJ1-4; D is unclear. With 5 bases removed from V and 10 bases from J, the gap between germline ends came to 11 bases. The CDR3 is 12 amino acids. Per germline, CDR1 MGHRA and CDR2 YSYEKL. The CDR3 DNA sequence: TGCGCCAGCAGCTCGTCTGGAAGAAAACTGTTTTTT. Protein: CASSSSGRKLFF.

DNA of the CDR3: TGCAGCGTTGAAGCAGCGGACAGGGGCTGGTCTGGGGCCAACGTCCTGACTTTC. This codes for CSVEAADRGWSGANVLTF. The chain carries TRBV29-1 and TRBJ2-6; 9 bases line up with TRBD1. The CDR3 loop spans 18 amino acids. The V and J ends lost 1 base and 1 base, in that order; junction bases with no gene match: 8. Germline lookup yields CDR1 SQVTM and CDR2 ANQGSEA.

This chain uses TRBV19 with TRBJ1-1; D may be TRBD1 (5 bases). This CDR3 has 13 amino acids. V was cut by 10 bases and J by 1 base, with 13 bases left in between. The germline gives CDR1 LNHDA, CDR2 SQIVND (reference sequence). The CDR3 region is CAISMTENTEAFF. CDR3 nucleotide sequence: TGTGCCATCAGTATGACAGAGAACACTGAAGCTTTCTTT.

The chain employs TRBV20-1 and TRBJ2-3; D is unclear. Deletions cut 6 bases from V and 5 bases from J, with 6 bases between. Germline V lookup: CDR1 DFQATT, CDR2 SNEGSKA (reference sequence). The CDR3 has 10 amino acids. The CDR3 bases are TGCAGTGCCGCTCGAGATACGCAGTATTTT. Translation gives CSAARDTQYF.

The chain joins TRBV20-1 to TRBJ1-5; TRBD1 matches 10 bases. Germline CDR1 is DFQATT and CDR2 is SNEGSKA (reference sequence). The CDR3 contains 15 residues. J lost 6 bases, V lost 5 bases, and 10 bases had no gene match. The CDR3 spells CSAGYPGQGIQPQHF. The CDR3 DNA reads as TGCAGTGCTGGCTACCCGGGACAGGGGATTCAGCCCCAGCATTTT.

In this sample, this clonotype turned up once. V usage is TRBV24-1 and J usage is TRBJ2-7; no firm D call. The V gene's germline CDR1 is KGHDR and CDR2 SFDVKD. V lost 4 bases, J lost 5 bases, and 11 bases lay in between. The CDR3 has 13 amino acids. For the CDR3, the DNA is TGTGCCACCAGTGACCCAGTTAGGGACGAGCAGTACTTC. Its protein is CATSDPVRDEQYF.

This chain uses TRBV9 with TRBJ1-5; D unresolved. V lost 0 bases and J 7 bases, leaving 8 bases between the germline ends. This CDR3 contains 13 residues. CDR1 and CDR2 (germline): SGDLS, YYNGEE. The CDR3 coding sequence is TGTGCCAGCAGCGTAGGAGGTGGACAGCCCCAGCATTTT. This codes for CASSVGGGQPQHF.